This paragraph covers one TCR beta chain sequence. These data are taken from a study of blood T cell repertoires in COVID-19. Looking at the study overall: Donors in the United States, Italy and Spain gave samples during acute or convalescent COVID-19. The analysed material was cDNA or gDNA that came from T cells, B-cell-depleted T cells, or PBMCs.

Original handling: The authors estimated nucleated cell counts from reference gene primer amplification. Some clones are missing from TCRdb's copy, which holds only in-frame ones; the method was immunoSEQ multiplex PCR. The DNA gave D and trimming, while V, J and clone size come from that table. The sample includes about 250,000 clones, roughly 88% of them seen just once. This CDR3 spans 16 amino acids. Germline CDR1 SQVTM, CDR2 ANQGSEA. V was trimmed by 0 bases and J by 0 bases, leaving 11 bases between them. Sample: peripheral blood. This receptor was identified in a human donor with COVID-19, enrolled during active disease. The donor label of this sample is uncertain. The V gene is TRBV29-1, the J gene TRBJ1-4; maybe TRBD1 (6 bases). The CDR3 DNA reads TGCAGCGTTGAAGATGCGGGGGCACCAACTAATGAAAAACTGTTTTTT. Translation gives CSVEDAGAPTNEKLFF.